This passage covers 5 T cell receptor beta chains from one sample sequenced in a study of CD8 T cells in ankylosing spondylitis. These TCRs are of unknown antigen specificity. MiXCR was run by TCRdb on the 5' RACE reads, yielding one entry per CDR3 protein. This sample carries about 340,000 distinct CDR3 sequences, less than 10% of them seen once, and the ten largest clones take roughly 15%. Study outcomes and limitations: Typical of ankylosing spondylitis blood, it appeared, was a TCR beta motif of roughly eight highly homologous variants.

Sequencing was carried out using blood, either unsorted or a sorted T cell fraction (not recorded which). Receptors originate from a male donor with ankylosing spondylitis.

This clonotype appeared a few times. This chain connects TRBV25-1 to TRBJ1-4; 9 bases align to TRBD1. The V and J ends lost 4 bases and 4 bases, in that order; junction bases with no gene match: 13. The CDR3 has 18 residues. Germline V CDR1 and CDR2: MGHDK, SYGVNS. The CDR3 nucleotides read TGTGCCAGCAGTGGCGGGACAGGGCTCCCCCAAGTTAATGAAAAACTGTTTTTT. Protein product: CASSGGTGLPQVNEKLFF.

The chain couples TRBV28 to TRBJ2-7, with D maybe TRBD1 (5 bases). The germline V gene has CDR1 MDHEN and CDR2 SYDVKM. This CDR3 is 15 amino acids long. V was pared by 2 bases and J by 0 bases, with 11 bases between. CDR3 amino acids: CASSLQGLFSYEQYF. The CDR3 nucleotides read TGTGCCAGCAGTTTACAGGGATTATTCTCCTACGAGCAGTACTTC.

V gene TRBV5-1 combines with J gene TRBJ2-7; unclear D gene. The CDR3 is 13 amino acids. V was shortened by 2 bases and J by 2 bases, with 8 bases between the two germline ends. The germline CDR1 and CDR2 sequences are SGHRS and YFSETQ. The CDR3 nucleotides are TGCGCCAGCAGCTTAACGGCAGCCTACGAGCAGTACTTC. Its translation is CASSLTAAYEQYF.

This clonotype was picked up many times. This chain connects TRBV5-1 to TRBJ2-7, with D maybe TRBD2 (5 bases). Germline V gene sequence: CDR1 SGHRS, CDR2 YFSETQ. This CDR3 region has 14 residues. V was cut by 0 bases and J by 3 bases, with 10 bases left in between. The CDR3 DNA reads TGCGCCAGCAGCTTGGACGGGATCAGCTACGAGCAGTACTTC. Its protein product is CASSLDGISYEQYF. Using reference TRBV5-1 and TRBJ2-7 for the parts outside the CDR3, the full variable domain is KAGVTQTPRYLIKTRGQQVTLSCSPISGHRSVSWYQQTPGQGLQFLFEYFSETQRNKGNFPGRFSGRQFSNSRSEMNVSTLELGDSALYLCASSLDGISYEQYFGPGTRLTVT.

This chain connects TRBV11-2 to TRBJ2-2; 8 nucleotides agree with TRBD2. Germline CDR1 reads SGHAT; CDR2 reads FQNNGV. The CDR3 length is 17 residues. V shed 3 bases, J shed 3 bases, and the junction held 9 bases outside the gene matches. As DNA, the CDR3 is TGTGCCAGCAGCTTCTGGAGCGGGAGTGAATACACCGGGGAGCTGTTTTTT. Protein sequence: CASSFWSGSEYTGELFF.